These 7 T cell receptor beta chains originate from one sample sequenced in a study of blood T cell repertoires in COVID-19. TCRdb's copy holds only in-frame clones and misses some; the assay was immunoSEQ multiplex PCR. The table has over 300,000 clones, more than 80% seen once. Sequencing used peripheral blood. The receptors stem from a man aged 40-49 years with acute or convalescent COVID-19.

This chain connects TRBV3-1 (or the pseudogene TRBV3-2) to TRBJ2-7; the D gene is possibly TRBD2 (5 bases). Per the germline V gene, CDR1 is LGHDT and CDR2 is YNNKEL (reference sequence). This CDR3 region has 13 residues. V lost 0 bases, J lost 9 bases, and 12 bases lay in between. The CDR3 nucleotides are TGTGCCAGCAGCCAAGACGAGGGTGGCCGGCAGTACTTC. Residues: CASSQDEGGRQYF.

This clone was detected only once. The chain's CDR3 is CASSLKGGRGDEQYF. CDR3 DNA sequence: TGTGCCAGCAGTTTAAAGGGCGGGAGGGGCGACGAGCAGTACTTC. This chain connects TRBV27 to TRBJ2-7; 9 positions agree with TRBD2. Germline-derived CDR1 and CDR2 are MNHEY and SMNVEV (reference sequence). The CDR3 totals 15 residues. V lost 2 bases, J lost 5 bases, and 7 bases stayed unmatched.

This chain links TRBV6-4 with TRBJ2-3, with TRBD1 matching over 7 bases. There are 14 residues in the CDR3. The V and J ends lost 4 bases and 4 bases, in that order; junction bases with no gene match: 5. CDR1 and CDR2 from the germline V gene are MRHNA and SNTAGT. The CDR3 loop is CASSGQGGADTQYF. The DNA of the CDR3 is TGTGCCAGCAGTGGACAGGGCGGTGCAGATACGCAGTATTTT.

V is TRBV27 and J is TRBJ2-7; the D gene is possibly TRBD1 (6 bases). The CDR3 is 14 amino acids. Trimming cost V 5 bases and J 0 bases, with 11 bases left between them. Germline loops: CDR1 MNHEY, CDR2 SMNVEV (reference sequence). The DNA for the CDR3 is TGTGCCAGCAGTCCACGGACAGACTCCTACGAGCAGTACTTC. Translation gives CASSPRTDSYEQYF.

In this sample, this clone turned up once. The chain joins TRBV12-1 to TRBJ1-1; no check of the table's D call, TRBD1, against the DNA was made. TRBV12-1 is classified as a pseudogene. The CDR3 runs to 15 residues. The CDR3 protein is CASSKKTGLDTEAFF. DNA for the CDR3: TGTGCCAGCAGCAAAAAGACAGGGTTGGACACTGAAGCTTTCTTT.

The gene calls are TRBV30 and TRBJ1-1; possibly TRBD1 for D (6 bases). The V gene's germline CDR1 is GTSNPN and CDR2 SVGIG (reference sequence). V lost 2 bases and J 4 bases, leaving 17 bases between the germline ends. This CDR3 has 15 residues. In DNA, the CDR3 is TGTGCCTGGAGTACTCTTGCGGGGGGCTTCACTGAAGCTTTCTTT. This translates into CAWSTLAGGFTEAFF. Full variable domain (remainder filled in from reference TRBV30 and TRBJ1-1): SQTIHQWPATLVQPVGSPLSLECTVEGTSNPNLYWYRQAAGRGLQLLFYSVGIGQISSEVPQNLSASRPQDRQFILSSKKLLLSDSGFYLCAWSTLAGGFTEAFFGQGTRLTVV.

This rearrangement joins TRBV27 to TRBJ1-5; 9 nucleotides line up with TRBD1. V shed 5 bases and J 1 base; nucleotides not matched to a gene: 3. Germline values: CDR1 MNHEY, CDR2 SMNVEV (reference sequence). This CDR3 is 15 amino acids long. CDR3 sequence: CASSHRGQSNQPQHF. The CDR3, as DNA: TGTGCCAGCAGTCACAGGGGGCAGAGCAATCAGCCCCAGCATTTT.